One sample yielded the 2 T cell receptor beta chains listed below, sequenced in a study of cytomegalovirus exposure and HLA in healthy donors. With 60 Vbeta and 13 Jbeta primers, the PCR was carried out. TCRdb's table, derived via immunoSEQ multiplex PCR, lists solely in-frame clones and lacks some. The sample lists 110,000 to 150,000 clones; 60% to 85% were seen once. Material: PBMCs. The source of these receptors is a man aged 25-45 years in good health and CMV-seronegative.

This clone occurred a few times. The V gene is TRBV7-3, the J gene TRBJ2-2, with TRBD1 identical over 8 bases. The CDR3 contains 14 residues. J lost 6 bases, V lost 2 bases, and 2 bases had no gene match. Germline-derived CDR1 and CDR2 are SGHTA and FQGTGA. The CDR3: CASSLGQGAGELFF. The CDR3 nucleotides read TGTGCCAGCAGCTTAGGACAGGGCGCCGGGGAGCTGTTTTTT.

J is TRBJ1-3 and V is TRBV7-2; maybe TRBD1 (5 bases). CDR3 size: 15 residues. The germline gives CDR1 SGHTA, CDR2 FQGNSA. Trimming pared 3 bases from V and 10 bases from J, leaving 19 bases between. CDR3 sequence (DNA): TGTGCCAGCAGCTTGGCCGGATCCACAAGGGGTACCATATATTTT. Translating gives CASSLAGSTRGTIYF.